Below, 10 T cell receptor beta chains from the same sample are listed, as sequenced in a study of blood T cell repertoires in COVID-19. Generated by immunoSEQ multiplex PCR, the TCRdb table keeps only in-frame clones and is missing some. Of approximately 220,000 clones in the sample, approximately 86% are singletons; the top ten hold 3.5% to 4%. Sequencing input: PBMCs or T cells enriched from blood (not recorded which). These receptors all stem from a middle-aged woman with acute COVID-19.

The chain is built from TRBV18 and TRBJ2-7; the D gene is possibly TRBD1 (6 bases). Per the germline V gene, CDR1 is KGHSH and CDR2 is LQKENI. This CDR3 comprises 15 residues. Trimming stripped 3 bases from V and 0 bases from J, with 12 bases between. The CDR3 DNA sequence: TGTGCCAGCTCACCCGACAGGTCGAGCTCCTACGAGCAGTACTTC. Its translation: CASSPDRSSSYEQYF.

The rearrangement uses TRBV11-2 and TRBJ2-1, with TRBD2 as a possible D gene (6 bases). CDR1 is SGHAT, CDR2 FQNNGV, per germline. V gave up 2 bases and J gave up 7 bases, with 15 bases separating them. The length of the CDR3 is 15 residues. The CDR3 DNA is TGTGCCAGCAGCTTAAAAGTCGCCGGAGGGAATGAGCAGTTCTTC. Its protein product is CASSLKVAGGNEQFF.

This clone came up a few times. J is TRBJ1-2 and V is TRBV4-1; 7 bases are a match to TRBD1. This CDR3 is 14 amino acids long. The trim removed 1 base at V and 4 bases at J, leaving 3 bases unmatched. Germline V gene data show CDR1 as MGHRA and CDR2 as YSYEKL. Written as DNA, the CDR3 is TGCGCCAGCAGCCAAGCAGGGGGGCCCTATGGCTACACCTTC. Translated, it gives CASSQAGGPYGYTF.

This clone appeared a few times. CDR3 loop: CASSAGQVDGETQYF. For the CDR3, the DNA is TGTGCCAGCAGCGCGGGACAGGTGGATGGGGAGACCCAGTACTTC. The chain uses TRBV9 and TRBJ2-5, with 8 bases fitting TRBD1. J gave up 5 bases and V 3 bases, and 9 bases lay outside the gene matches. The germline V gene encodes CDR1 SGDLS and CDR2 YYNGEE. CDR3 length: 15 residues.

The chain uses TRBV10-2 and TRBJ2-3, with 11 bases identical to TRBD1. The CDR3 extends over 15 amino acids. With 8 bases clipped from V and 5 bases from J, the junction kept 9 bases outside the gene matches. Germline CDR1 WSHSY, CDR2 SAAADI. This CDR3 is CASGLGQGARDTQYF. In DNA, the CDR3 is TGCGCCAGCGGTCTAGGACAGGGGGCTAGAGATACGCAGTATTTT.

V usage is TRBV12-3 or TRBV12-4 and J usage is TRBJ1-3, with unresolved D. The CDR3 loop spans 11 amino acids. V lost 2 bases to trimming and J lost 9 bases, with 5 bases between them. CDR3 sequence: CASSLRFTIYF. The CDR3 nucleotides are TGTGCCAGCAGTTTACGGTTCACCATATATTTT.

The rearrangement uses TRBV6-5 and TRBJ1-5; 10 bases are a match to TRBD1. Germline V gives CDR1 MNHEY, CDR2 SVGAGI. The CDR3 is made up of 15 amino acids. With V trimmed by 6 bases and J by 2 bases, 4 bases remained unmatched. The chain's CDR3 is CASRAGTGGNQPQHF. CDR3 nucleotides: TGTGCCAGCAGGGCCGGGACAGGGGGCAATCAGCCCCAGCATTTT.

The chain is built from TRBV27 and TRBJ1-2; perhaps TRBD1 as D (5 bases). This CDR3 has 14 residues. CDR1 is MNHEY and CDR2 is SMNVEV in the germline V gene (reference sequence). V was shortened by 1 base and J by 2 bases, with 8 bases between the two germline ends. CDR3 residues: CASSLWGSNYGYTF. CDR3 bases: TGTGCCAGCAGTTTATGGGGCTCGAACTATGGCTACACCTTC.

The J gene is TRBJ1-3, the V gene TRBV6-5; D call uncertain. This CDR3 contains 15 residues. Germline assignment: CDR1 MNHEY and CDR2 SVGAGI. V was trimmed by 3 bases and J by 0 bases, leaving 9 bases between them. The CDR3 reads CASSYSPGSGNTIYF. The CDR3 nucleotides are TGTGCCAGCAGTTATTCGCCCGGCTCTGGAAACACCATATATTTT.

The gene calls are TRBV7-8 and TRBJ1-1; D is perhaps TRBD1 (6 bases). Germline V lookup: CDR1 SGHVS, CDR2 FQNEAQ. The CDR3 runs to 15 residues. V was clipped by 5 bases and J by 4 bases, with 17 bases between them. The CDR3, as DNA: TGTGCCAGCAGCCCACAGGGTTCCCTCCCCACTGAAGCTTTCTTT. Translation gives CASSPQGSLPTEAFF.